These 18 T cell receptor beta chains were all obtained from the same sample, sequenced in a study of shared clonotypes between healthy human individuals. Method: immunoSEQ multiplex PCR; TCRdb's copy keeps in-frame clones and lacks some. This table has 1.5 million to 2.5 million clones, approximately 95% appearing once. Only CD45RO-negative cells positively selected for CCR7 counted as naive CD8 cells, so terminally differentiated effector memory CD45RA+ cells were excluded. The sample was naive CD8+ T cells sorted from blood. The receptors shown here come from a man between 18 and 29 years old in good health.

The V gene is TRBV6-4, the J gene TRBJ1-5, with a possible D match to TRBD1 (6 bases). V lost 4 bases to trimming and J lost 5 bases, with 18 bases between them. CDR3 length equals 16 residues. The V gene's germline CDR1 is MRHNA and CDR2 SNTAGT. In DNA, the CDR3 is TGTGCCAGCAGTGCCGGAGGACAGCTCACCTATCAGCCCCAGCATTTT. Amino acids: CASSAGGQLTYQPQHF.

The rearrangement joins TRBV25-1 to TRBJ2-1; TRBD2 matches at 9 bases. The CDR3 spans 15 residues. V was clipped by 7 bases and J by 7 bases; unmatched bases: 11. CDR1 and CDR2 (germline): MGHDK, SYGVNS. The chain's CDR3 is CASTYPGLAKNEQFF. Here the CDR3 DNA reads TGTGCCAGCACCTACCCGGGACTAGCTAAGAATGAGCAGTTCTTC.

J is TRBJ1-5 and V is TRBV6-5, with no clear D. Germline V gives CDR1 MNHEY, CDR2 SVGAGI. Trimming removed 5 bases at V and 0 bases at J, with 8 bases between. The CDR3 covers 14 residues. CDR3 region: CASSEQSSNQPQHF. CDR3 bases: TGTGCCAGCAGTGAACAGAGTAGCAATCAGCCCCAGCATTTT.

V and J are TRBV28 and TRBJ2-4; TRBD2 aligns across 9 bases. The CDR3 runs 15 residues. CDR1 and CDR2 (germline): MDHEN, SYDVKM. V lost 3 bases and J lost 3; bases outside the gene matches: 3. This CDR3 reads CASSFRLADKNIQYF. CDR3 coding DNA: TGTGCCAGCAGTTTTAGACTAGCGGACAAAAACATTCAGTACTTC. The whole variable domain, filled in from reference TRBV28 and TRBJ2-4, reads DVKVTQSSRYLVKRTGEKVFLECVQDMDHENMFWYRQDPGLGLRLIYFSYDVKMKEKGDIPEGYSVSREKKERFSLILESASTNQTSMYLCASSFRLADKNIQYFGAGTRLSVL.

The chain couples TRBV2 to TRBJ1-1; possibly TRBD1 for D (6 bases). The CDR3 runs 15 residues. Germline values: CDR1 SNHLY, CDR2 FYNNEI. The ends were cut back, 2 bases at V and 1 base at J, with 11 bases in the middle. The DNA of the CDR3 is TGTGCCAGCAGTGAACCCCAGGGGCAGAACACTGAAGCTTTCTTT. The encoded protein is CASSEPQGQNTEAFF. The whole variable domain, remainder taken from reference TRBV2 and TRBJ1-1, is EPEVTQTPSHQVTQMGQEVILRCVPISNHLYFYWYRQILGQKVEFLVSFYNNEISEKSEIFDDQFSVERPDGSNFTLKIRSTKLEDSAMYFCASSEPQGQNTEAFFGQGTRLTVV.

The rearrangement links TRBV27 to TRBJ1-2; TRBD1 might be the D (6 bases). This CDR3 is 13 amino acids long. CDR1 is MNHEY and CDR2 is SMNVEV in the germline V gene (reference sequence). The V gene lost 3 bases and the J gene lost 8 bases, with 13 bases spanning the gap. The CDR3 reads CASSLMGAEGYTF. The CDR3 DNA reads as TGTGCCAGCAGTTTGATGGGGGCGGAAGGCTACACCTTC.

The chain has TRBV28 and TRBJ1-2, with D unresolved. CDR1 and CDR2 from the germline V gene are MDHEN and SYDVKM. The length of the CDR3 is 14 residues. The V end was cut by 3 bases, the J end by 0 bases, with 8 bases between. The CDR3 here is CASSFFGSNYGYTF. The CDR3 DNA reads TGTGCCAGCAGTTTTTTTGGGTCTAACTATGGCTACACCTTC.

The gene calls are TRBV25-1 and TRBJ2-7; maybe TRBD1 (6 bases). In germline, CDR1 is MGHDK, CDR2 SYGVNS. V dropped 2 bases and J dropped 2 bases, with 10 bases sitting between them. This CDR3 spans 14 amino acids. The CDR3 DNA sequence: TGTGCCAGCAGTGAACTGGGGGACACCTACGAGCAGTACTTC. The encoded protein is CASSELGDTYEQYF.

V is TRBV15 and J is TRBJ1-1; D is ambiguous. Trimming left V 5 bases short and J 0 bases short, with 10 bases between. The germline gives CDR1 LNHNV, CDR2 YYDKDF (reference sequence). CDR3 size: 14 residues. CDR3 sequence reads: CATSVSFMNTEAFF. The CDR3 region has the DNA TGTGCCACCAGCGTAAGTTTCATGAACACTGAAGCTTTCTTT.

The J gene is TRBJ1-2, the V gene TRBV7-9; D is perhaps TRBD1 (6 bases). This CDR3 has 14 residues. V lost 2 bases and J 4 bases, leaving 11 bases between the germline ends. Germline assignment: CDR1 SEHNR and CDR2 FQNEAQ (reference sequence). Written as DNA, the CDR3 is TGTGCCAGCAGCTTAAGGGGGGGAGCCTATGGCTACACCTTC. This encodes CASSLRGGAYGYTF.

This clone was seen a single time. The chain couples TRBV5-1 to TRBJ2-2, with D unresolved. The CDR3 runs 15 residues. Germline values: CDR1 SGHRS, CDR2 YFSETQ. Trimming shortened V by 4 bases and J by 6 bases, and 16 bases separated the two germline ends. CDR3 in DNA: TGCGCCAGCAGCGATGGCCTCAATTTGGCCGGGGAGCTGTTTTTT. Residues: CASSDGLNLAGELFF.

The chain recombines TRBV9 with TRBJ2-1; D call uncertain. Trimming pared 4 bases from V and 4 bases from J, leaving 12 bases between. The V gene's germline CDR1 is SGDLS and CDR2 YYNGEE. The CDR3 runs to 14 residues. CDR3 protein: CASSPPLGYNEQFF. The CDR3 DNA follows: TGTGCCAGCAGCCCCCCCTTGGGGTACAATGAGCAGTTCTTC.

The chain is built from TRBV7-9 and TRBJ2-3; TRBD2 is a possible D gene (5 bases). In germline, CDR1 is SEHNR, CDR2 FQNEAQ (reference sequence). The V end was cut by 11 bases, the J end by 3 bases, with 12 bases between. CDR3 size: 12 residues. Here the CDR3 reads CAGGSGTDTQYF. DNA for the CDR3: TGTGCCGGTGGTTCGGGGACAGATACGCAGTATTTT. Full variable domain (rest looked up from reference TRBV7-9 and TRBJ2-3): DTGVSQNPRHKITKRGQNVTFRCDPISEHNRLYWYRQTLGQGPEFLTYFQNEAQLEKSRLLSDRFSAERPKGSFSTLEIQRTEQGDSAMYLCAGGSGTDTQYFGPGTRLTVL.

A note on this clone: Other DNA sequences from this sample encode an identical CDR3 as well. The J gene is TRBJ2-1, the V gene TRBV5-1; D unclear. CDR1 is SGHRS and CDR2 is YFSETQ in the germline V gene. V dropped 3 bases and J dropped 7 bases, with 8 bases sitting between them. The CDR3 totals 12 residues. CDR3 loop: CASSSTGNEQFF. CDR3 in DNA: TGCGCCAGCAGCTCGACTGGAAATGAGCAGTTCTTC.

The V and J genes are TRBV10-1 and TRBJ2-1; 9 nucleotides line up with TRBD1. V shed 5 bases, J shed 3 bases, and the junction held 5 bases outside the gene matches. The CDR3 covers 15 residues. The germline gives CDR1 WNHNN, CDR2 SYGVQD (reference sequence). CDR3 in amino acids: CASSLTGGRYNEQFF. The CDR3, as DNA: TGCGCCAGCAGTCTTACAGGGGGCCGCTACAATGAGCAGTTCTTC.

Worth noting for this clone: Other nucleotide sequences from this sample produce the same CDR3. V gene TRBV5-1 combines with J gene TRBJ2-3; no reliable D call. V lost 0 bases and J 5 bases, leaving 1 base between the germline ends. The CDR3 spans 11 residues. Per germline, CDR1 SGHRS and CDR2 YFSETQ. The CDR3 DNA is TGCGCCAGCAGCTTGGGAGATACGCAGTATTTT. Amino acid sequence: CASSLGDTQYF.

The chain carries TRBV6-6 and TRBJ1-5; possibly TRBD1 for D (6 bases). The length of the CDR3 is 15 residues. The V end lost 1 base, the J end lost 0 bases, and 7 bases lay between the germline ends. Germline V gene lookup returns CDR1 MNHNY and CDR2 SVGAGI (reference sequence). The CDR3 loop is CASSYYRDSNQPQHF. CDR3 DNA: TGTGCCAGCAGTTACTACAGGGATAGCAATCAGCCCCAGCATTTT.

This chain joins TRBV7-2 and TRBJ2-2, with D possibly matching TRBD2 (8 bases). The CDR3 loop spans 18 amino acids. Per the germline V gene, CDR1 is SGHTA and CDR2 is FQGNSA. Trimming took off 2 bases at V and 5 bases at J, with 21 bases between the two ends. The CDR3 DNA reads as TGTGCCAGCAGCTTACATCTAGCGGGCACACAGGGGACCGGGGAGCTGTTTTTT. Protein: CASSLHLAGTQGTGELFF. The whole variable domain, remainder taken from reference TRBV7-2 and TRBJ2-2, is GAGVSQSPSNKVTEKGKDVELRCDPISGHTALYWYRQSLGQGLEFLIYFQGNSAPDKSGLPSDRFSAERTGGSVSTLTIQRTQQEDSAVYLCASSLHLAGTQGTGELFFGEGSRLTVL.